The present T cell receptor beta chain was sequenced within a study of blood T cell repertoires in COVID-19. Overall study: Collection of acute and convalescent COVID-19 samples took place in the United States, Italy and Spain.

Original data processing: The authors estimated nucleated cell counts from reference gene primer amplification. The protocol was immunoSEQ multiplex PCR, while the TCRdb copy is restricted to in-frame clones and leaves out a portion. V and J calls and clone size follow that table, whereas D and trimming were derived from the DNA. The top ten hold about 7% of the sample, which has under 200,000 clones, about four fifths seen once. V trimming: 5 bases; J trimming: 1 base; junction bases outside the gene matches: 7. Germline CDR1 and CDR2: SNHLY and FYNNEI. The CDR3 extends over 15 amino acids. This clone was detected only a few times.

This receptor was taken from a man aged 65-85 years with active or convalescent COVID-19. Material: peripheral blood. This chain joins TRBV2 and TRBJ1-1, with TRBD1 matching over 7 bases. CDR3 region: CASSRDSQANTEAFF. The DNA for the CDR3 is TGTGCCAGCAGTCGGGACAGCCAGGCGAACACTGAAGCTTTCTTT.